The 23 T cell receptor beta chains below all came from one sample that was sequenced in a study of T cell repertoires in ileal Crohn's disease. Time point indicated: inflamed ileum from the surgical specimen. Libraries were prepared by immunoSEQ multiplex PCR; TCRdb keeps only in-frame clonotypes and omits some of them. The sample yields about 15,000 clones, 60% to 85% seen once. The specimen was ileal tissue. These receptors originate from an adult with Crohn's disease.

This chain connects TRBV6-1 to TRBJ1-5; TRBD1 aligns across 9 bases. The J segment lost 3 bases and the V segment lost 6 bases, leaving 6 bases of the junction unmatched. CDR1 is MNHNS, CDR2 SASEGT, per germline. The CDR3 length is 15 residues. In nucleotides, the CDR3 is TGTGCCAGCAGCGAGGGACAGGGCCCCAATCAGCCCCAGCATTTT. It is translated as CASSEGQGPNQPQHF.

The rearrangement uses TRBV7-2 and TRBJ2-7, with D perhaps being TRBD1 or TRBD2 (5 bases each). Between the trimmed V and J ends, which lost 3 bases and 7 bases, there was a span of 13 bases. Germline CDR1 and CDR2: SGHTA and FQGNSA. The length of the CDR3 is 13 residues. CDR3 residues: CASSFSQGREQYF. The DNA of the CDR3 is TGTGCCAGCAGCTTTAGTCAGGGACGTGAGCAGTACTTC. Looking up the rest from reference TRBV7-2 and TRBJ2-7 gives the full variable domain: GAGVSQSPSNKVTEKGKDVELRCDPISGHTALYWYRQSLGQGLEFLIYFQGNSAPDKSGLPSDRFSAERTGGSVSTLTIQRTQQEDSAVYLCASSFSQGREQYFGPGTRLTVT.

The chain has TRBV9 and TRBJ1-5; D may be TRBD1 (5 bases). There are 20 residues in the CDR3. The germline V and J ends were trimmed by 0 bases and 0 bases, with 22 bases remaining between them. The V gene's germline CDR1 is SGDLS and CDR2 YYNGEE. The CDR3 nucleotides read TGTGCCAGCAGCGTAGAGAGGTGGCGGTTGGGGGGGTATAGCAATCAGCCCCAGCATTTT. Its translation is CASSVERWRLGGYSNQPQHF.

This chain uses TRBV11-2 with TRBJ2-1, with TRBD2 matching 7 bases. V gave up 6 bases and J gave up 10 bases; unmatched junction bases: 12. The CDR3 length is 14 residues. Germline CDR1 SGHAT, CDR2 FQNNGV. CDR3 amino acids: CASRRGAGTLEQFF. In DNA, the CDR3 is TGTGCCAGCAGGAGGGGAGCGGGAACCTTAGAGCAGTTCTTC.

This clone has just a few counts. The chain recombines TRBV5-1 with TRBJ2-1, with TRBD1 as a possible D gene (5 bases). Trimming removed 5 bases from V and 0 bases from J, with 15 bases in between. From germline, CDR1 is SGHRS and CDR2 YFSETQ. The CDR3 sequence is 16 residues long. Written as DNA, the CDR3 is TGCGCCAGCAGTCGGAACTCGCAGGGCTCCTACAATGAGCAGTTCTTC. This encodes CASSRNSQGSYNEQFF.

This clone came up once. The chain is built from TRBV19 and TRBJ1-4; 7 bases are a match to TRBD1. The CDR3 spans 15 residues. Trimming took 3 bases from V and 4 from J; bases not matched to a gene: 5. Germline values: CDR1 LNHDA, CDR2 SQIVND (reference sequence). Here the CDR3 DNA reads TGTGCCAGTAGTATTGACAGGGCGAGTAATGAAAAACTGTTTTTT. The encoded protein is CASSIDRASNEKLFF.

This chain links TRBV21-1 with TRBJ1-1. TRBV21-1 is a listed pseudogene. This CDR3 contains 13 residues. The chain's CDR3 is CASSKPNRRPPFF. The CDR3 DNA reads TGTGCCAGCAGCAAACCGAACAGGAGGCCTCCTTTCTTT.

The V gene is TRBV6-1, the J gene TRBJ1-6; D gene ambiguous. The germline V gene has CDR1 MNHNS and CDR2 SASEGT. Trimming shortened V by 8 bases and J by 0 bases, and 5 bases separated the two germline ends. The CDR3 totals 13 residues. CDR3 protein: CASGSSYNSPLHF. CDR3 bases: TGTGCCAGCGGGAGCTCCTATAATTCACCCCTCCACTTT.

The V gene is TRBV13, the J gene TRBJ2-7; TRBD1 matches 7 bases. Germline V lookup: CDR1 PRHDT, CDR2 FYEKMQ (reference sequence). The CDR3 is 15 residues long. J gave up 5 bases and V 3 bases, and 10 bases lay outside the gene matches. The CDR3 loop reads CASSFGSGQQNEQYF. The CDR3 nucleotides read TGTGCCAGCAGCTTCGGGTCGGGACAGCAGAACGAGCAGTACTTC. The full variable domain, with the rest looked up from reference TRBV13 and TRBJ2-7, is AAGVIQSPRHLIKEKRETATLKCYPIPRHDTVYWYQQGPGQDPQFLISFYEKMQSDKGSIPDRFSAQQFSDYHSELNMSSLELGDSALYFCASSFGSGQQNEQYFGPGTRLTVT.

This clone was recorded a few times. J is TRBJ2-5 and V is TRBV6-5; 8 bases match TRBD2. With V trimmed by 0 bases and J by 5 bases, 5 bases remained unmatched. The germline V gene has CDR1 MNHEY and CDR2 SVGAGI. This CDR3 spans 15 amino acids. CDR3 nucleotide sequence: TGTGCCAGCAGTTACTCGAGTCTAGCGGGTGAGACCCAGTACTTC. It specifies CASSYSSLAGETQYF.

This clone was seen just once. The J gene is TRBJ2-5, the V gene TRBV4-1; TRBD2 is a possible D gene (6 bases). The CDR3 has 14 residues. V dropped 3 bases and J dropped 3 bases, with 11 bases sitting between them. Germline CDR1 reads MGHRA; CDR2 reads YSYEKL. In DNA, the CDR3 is TGCGCCAGCAGCCACTCCTGGGGGGAAGAGACCCAGTACTTC. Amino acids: CASSHSWGEETQYF.

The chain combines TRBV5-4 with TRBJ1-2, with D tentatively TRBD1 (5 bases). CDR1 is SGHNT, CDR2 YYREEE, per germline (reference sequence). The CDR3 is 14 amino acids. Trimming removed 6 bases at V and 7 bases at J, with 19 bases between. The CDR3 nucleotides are TGTGCCAGCACCGACCAGGGTTCCGCGGGTGGCTACACCTTC. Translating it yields CASTDQGSAGGYTF.

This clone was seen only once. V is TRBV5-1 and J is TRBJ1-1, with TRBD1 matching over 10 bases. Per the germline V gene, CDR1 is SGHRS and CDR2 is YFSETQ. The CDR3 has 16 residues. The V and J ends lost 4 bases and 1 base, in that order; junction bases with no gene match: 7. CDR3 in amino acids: CASSGQGGSWNTEAFF. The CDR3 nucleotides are TGCGCCAGCAGCGGACAGGGGGGCAGTTGGAACACTGAAGCTTTCTTT.

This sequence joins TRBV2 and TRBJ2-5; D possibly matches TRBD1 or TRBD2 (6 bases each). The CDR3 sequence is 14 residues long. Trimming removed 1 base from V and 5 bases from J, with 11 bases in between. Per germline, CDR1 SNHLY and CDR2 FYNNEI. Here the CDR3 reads CASSEVGGQETQYF. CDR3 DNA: TGTGCCAGCAGTGAAGTGGGGGGCCAGGAGACCCAGTACTTC.

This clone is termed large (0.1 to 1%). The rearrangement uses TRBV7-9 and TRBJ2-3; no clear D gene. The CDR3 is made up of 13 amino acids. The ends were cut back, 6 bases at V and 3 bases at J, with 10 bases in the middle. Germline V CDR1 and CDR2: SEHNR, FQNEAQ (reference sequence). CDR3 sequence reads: CASRPPNTDTQYF. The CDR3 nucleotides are TGTGCCAGCAGACCACCTAATACAGATACGCAGTATTTT.

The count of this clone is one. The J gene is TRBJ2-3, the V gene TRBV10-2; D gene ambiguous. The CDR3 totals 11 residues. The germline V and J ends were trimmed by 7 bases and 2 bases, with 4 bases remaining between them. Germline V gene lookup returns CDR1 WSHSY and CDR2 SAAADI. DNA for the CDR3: TGCGCCAGCACCTACACAGATACGCAGTATTTT. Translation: CASTYTDTQYF.

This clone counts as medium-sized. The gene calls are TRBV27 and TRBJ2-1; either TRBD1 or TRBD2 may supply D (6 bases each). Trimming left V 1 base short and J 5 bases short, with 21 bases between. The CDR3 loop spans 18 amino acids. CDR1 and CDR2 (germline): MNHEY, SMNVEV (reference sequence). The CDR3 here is CASSLYPGRRGQNNEQFF. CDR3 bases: TGTGCCAGCAGTTTATATCCGGGCCGGAGGGGACAAAACAATGAGCAGTTCTTC.

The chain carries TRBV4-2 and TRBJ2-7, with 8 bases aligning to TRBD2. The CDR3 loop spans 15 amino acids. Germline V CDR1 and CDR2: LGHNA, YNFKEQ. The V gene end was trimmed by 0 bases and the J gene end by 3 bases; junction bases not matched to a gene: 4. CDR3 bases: TGTGCCAGCAGCCAAGATCCGGGACTAGACTACGAGCAGTACTTC. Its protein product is CASSQDPGLDYEQYF.

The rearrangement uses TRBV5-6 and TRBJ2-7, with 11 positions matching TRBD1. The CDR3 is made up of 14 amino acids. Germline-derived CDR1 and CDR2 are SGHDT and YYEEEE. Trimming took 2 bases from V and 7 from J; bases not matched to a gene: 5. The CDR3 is CASSFGTGGKEQYF. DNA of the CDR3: TGTGCCAGCAGCTTCGGGACAGGGGGTAAAGAGCAGTACTTC.

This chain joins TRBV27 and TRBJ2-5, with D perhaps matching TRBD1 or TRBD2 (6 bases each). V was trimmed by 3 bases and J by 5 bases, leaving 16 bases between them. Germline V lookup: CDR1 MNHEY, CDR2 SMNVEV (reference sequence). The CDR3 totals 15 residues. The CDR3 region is CASSFGKGGRETQYF. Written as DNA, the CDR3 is TGTGCCAGCAGTTTTGGGAAGGGGGGAAGGGAGACCCAGTACTTC.

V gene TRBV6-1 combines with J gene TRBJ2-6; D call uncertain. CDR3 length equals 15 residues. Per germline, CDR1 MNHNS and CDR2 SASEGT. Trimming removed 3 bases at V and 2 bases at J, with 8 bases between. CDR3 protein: CASSENSAGANVLTF. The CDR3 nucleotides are TGTGCCAGCAGTGAGAATTCAGCTGGGGCCAACGTCCTGACTTTC.

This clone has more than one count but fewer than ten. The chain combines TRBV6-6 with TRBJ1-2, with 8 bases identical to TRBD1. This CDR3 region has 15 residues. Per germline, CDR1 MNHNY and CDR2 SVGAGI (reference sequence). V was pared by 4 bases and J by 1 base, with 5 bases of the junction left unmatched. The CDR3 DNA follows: TGTGCCAGCAGTTCTGACAGGGGAAATAACTATGGCTACACCTTC. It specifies CASSSDRGNNYGYTF.

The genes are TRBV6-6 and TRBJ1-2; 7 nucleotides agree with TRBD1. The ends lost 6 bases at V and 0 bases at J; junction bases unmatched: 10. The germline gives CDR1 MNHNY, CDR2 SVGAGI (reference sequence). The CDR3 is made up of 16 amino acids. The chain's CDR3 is CASSPGQVYPNYGYTF. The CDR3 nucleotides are TGTGCCAGCAGCCCCGGACAGGTTTACCCTAACTATGGCTACACCTTC.